These 15 T cell receptor beta chains share one sample of origin, sequenced in a study of identical twins. Using its own MiXCR run on the 5' RACE reads, TCRdb lists one record per CDR3 protein. This sample has 450,000 or so distinct CDR3 sequences, with 12% to 15% found just once. The same data also contributed to another study, on yellow fever vaccine responses in identical twins.

Sequenced sample: CD4+ T cells sorted from blood. The source is a young woman in good health.

This clonotype has a handful of counts. The chain employs TRBV11-2 and TRBJ2-1, with D possibly being TRBD1 (5 bases). Germline CDR1 and CDR2: SGHAT and FQNNGV. The germline V and J ends were trimmed by 3 bases and 4 bases, with 13 bases remaining between them. This CDR3 has 15 residues. The CDR3 coding sequence is TGTGCCAGCAGCTTTTTCGACAGCCGATACAATGAGCAGTTCTTC. It translates to CASSFFDSRYNEQFF.

The chain is built from TRBV7-2 and TRBJ2-7; no reliable D call. CDR3 length: 14 amino acids. Deletions cut 4 bases from V and 2 bases from J, with 12 bases between. CDR1 is SGHTA, CDR2 FQGNSA, per germline. CDR3 sequence (DNA): TGTGCCAGCAGCTCGGCAACCCTTACCTACGAGCAGTACTTC. Amino acids: CASSSATLTYEQYF.

The chain joins TRBV3-1 to TRBJ2-3, with D maybe TRBD1 (5 bases). The germline gives CDR1 LGHDT, CDR2 YNNKEL (reference sequence). The V end was cut by 0 bases, the J end by 5 bases, with 15 bases between. The CDR3 extends over 16 amino acids. CDR3 loop: CASSQELQGLIDTQYF. In nucleotides, the CDR3 is TGTGCCAGCAGCCAAGAACTCCAGGGTTTGATAGATACGCAGTATTTT.

The rearrangement uses TRBV15 and TRBJ1-2; D gene unclear. This CDR3 contains 13 residues. Between the trimmed V and J ends, which lost 0 bases and 8 bases, there was a span of 10 bases. Germline CDR1 and CDR2: LNHNV and YYDKDF (reference sequence). This chain's CDR3 is CATSRESSGGYTF. The CDR3 DNA sequence: TGTGCCACCAGCAGAGAATCGAGCGGCGGCTACACCTTC.

This chain joins TRBV6-5 and TRBJ2-5, with TRBD1 matching over 9 bases. The CDR3 extends over 18 amino acids. V shed 4 bases and J 5 bases; nucleotides not matched to a gene: 17. Germline V gene data show CDR1 as MNHEY and CDR2 as SVGAGI. CDR3 in DNA: TGTGCCAGCAGTTCCGTACTGGGTCGGACAGGGGACGGCGAGACCCAGTACTTC. It translates to CASSSVLGRTGDGETQYF.

V gene TRBV4-3 combines with J gene TRBJ2-3; 14 bases are shared with TRBD2. Per germline, CDR1 LGHNA and CDR2 YSLEER. Germline trimming cut 4 bases from V and 6 bases from J; bases unmatched to any gene: 12. The CDR3 has 18 amino acids. CDR3 sequence: CASSPRLAGGSPPDTQYF. CDR3 bases: TGCGCCAGCAGCCCGAGACTAGCGGGAGGGTCACCCCCCGATACGCAGTATTTT.

This clonotype was detected ten times or more. The gene calls are TRBV3-1 and TRBJ1-4; a weak D match, TRBD1 (6 bases). Germline V gene lookup returns CDR1 LGHDT and CDR2 YNNKEL (reference sequence). There are 14 residues in the CDR3. Trimming stripped 1 base from V and 8 bases from J, with 11 bases between. CDR3 amino acids: CASSQGTGKEKLFF. As DNA, the CDR3 is TGTGCCAGCAGCCAAGGCACAGGGAAAGAAAAACTGTTTTTT.

The rearrangement uses TRBV12-3 or TRBV12-4 and TRBJ1-5; D is unclear. The V end lost 6 bases, the J end lost 6 bases, and 12 bases lay between the germline ends. The length of the CDR3 is 13 residues. As DNA, the CDR3 is TGTGCCAGCAGGCCGGACTTGGGTCAGCCCCAGCATTTT. As protein: CASRPDLGQPQHF.

The V and J genes are TRBV6-1 and TRBJ2-4, with a tentative D call TRBD1 (6 bases). The CDR3 loop spans 12 amino acids. The V end was cut by 8 bases, the J end by 5 bases, with 10 bases between. Germline V gene sequence: CDR1 MNHNS, CDR2 SASEGT. CDR3 bases: TGTGCCAGCGGGCGGACAGAAAACATTCAGTACTTC. Translation gives CASGRTENIQYF.

This clonotype was detected ten times or more. V and J are TRBV29-1 and TRBJ2-3, with D tentatively TRBD1 or TRBD2 (8 bases each). Germline V gives CDR1 SQVTM, CDR2 ANQGSEA. The CDR3 extends over 16 amino acids. The V end was cut by 0 bases, the J end by 6 bases, with 19 bases between. The CDR3 region has the DNA TGCAGCGTTGAAGATGTCAGGGGGCGGGAGGTCGATACGCAGTATTTT. Residues: CSVEDVRGREVDTQYF.

This clonotype was observed a few times. The chain combines TRBV20-1 with TRBJ2-6; D could derive from TRBD1 or TRBD2 (5 bases each). V was shortened by 0 bases and J by 4 bases, with 10 bases between the two germline ends. Germline V gives CDR1 DFQATT, CDR2 SNEGSKA (reference sequence). The CDR3 is 15 residues long. The CDR3 here is CSAREPGAGANVLTF. The CDR3 coding sequence is TGCAGTGCTAGAGAGCCCGGGGCCGGGGCCAACGTCCTGACTTTC.

This clonotype has more than one count but fewer than ten. The chain couples TRBV7-2 to TRBJ2-5; D gene ambiguous. Germline loops: CDR1 SGHTA, CDR2 FQGNSA. The CDR3 consists of 13 residues. V was clipped by 4 bases and J by 5 bases, with 11 bases between them. The CDR3 loop is CASSSQLGETQYF. In DNA form, the CDR3 reads TGTGCCAGCAGCTCCCAGTTAGGGGAGACCCAGTACTTC.

The chain links TRBV12-3 or TRBV12-4 to TRBJ2-1; TRBD1 matches at 10 bases. The trim removed 3 bases at V and 7 bases at J, leaving 9 bases unmatched. There are 16 residues in the CDR3. The CDR3 is CASSLSRGQGYNEQFF. CDR3 DNA: TGTGCCAGCAGTTTGTCCAGGGGACAGGGGTATAATGAGCAGTTCTTC.

The rearrangement links TRBV20-1 to TRBJ2-7; 12 bases are shared with TRBD2. After removal of 6 bases from V and 3 bases from J, the junction contained 9 bases not matched to a gene. Germline CDR1 is DFQATT and CDR2 is SNEGSKA (reference sequence). The CDR3 totals 15 residues. The CDR3 is CSAILAGGRLYEQYF. The CDR3 DNA sequence: TGCAGTGCCATACTAGCGGGGGGCCGGCTCTACGAGCAGTACTTC.

The V gene is TRBV7-9, the J gene TRBJ1-2, with a weak D call TRBD1 (5 bases). The CDR3 runs to 13 residues. The V end was cut by 10 bases, the J end by 8 bases, with 20 bases between. Germline CDR1 SEHNR, CDR2 FQNEAQ (reference sequence). CDR3: CATSQGETGGYTF. CDR3 bases: TGTGCCACTTCTCAAGGGGAGACGGGGGGCTACACCTTC.